Here is one TCR beta chain with its context. This sample stems from a study of blood T cell repertoires in COVID-19. At the level of the study: The United States, Italy and Spain supplied acute and convalescent COVID-19 samples. The analysed material was cDNA or gDNA that came from T cells, B-cell-depleted T cells, or PBMCs.

In the original processing: Nucleated cell number was recorded as an estimate derived from reference gene primer amplification. Libraries were prepared by immunoSEQ multiplex PCR; TCRdb keeps only in-frame clonotypes and omits some of them. V, J and clone size are those of that table, while D and trimming were read from the DNA. The sample lists about 21,000 clones, about 90% occurring once. The V and J ends lost 2 bases and 0 bases respectively, with 10 bases between them. Germline CDR1 reads MDHEN; CDR2 reads SYDVKM. This CDR3 comprises 16 residues. The specimen was peripheral blood. The TCR originated in a man between 70 and 80 years old with active COVID-19. The J gene is TRBJ2-2, the V gene TRBV28; D possibly corresponds to TRBD2 (5 bases). This CDR3 reads CASSLVGVPNTGELFF. CDR3 DNA sequence: TGTGCCAGCAGTTTAGTGGGAGTCCCGAACACCGGGGAGCTGTTTTTT.